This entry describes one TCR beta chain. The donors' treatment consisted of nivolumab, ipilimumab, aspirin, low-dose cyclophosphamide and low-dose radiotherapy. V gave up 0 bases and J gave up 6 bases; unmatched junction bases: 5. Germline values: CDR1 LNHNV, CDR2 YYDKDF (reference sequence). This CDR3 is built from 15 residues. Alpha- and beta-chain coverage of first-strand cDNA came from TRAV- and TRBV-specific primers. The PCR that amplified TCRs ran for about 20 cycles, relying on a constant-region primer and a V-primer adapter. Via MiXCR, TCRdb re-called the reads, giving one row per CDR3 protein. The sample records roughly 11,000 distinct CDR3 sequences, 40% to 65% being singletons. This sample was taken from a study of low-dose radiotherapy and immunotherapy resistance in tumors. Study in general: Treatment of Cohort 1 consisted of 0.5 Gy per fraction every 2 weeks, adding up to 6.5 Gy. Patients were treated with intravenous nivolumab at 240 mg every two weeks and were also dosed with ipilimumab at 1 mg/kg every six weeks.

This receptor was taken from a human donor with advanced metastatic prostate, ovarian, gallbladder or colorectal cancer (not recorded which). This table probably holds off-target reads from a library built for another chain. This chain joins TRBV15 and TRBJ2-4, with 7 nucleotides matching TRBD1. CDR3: CATSRDRAGGNIQYF. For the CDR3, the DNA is TGTGCCACCAGCAGAGATAGGGCAGGGGGAAACATTCAGTACTTC.